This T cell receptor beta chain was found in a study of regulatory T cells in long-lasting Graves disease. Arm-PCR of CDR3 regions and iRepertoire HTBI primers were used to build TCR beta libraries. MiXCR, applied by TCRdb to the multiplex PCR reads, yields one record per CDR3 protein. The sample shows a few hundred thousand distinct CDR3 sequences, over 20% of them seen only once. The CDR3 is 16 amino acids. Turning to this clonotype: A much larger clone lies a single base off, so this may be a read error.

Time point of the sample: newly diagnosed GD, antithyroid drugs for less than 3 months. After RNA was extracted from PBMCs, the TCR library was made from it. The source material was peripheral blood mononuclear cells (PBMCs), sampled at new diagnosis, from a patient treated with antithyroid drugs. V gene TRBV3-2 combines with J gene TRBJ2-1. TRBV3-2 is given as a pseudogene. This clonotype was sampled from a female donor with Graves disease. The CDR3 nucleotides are TGTGCCAGCAGCCACCGAGGCGAGGGCTCCTACAGTGAGCAGTTCTTC. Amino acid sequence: CASSHRGEGSYSEQFF.